One sample yielded the 9 T cell receptor beta chains listed below, sequenced in a study of blood T cell repertoires in COVID-19. Using immunoSEQ multiplex PCR, the repertoire was profiled, and TCRdb retains in-frame clones only, with some absent. Among fewer than 450,000 clones, roughly 84% were seen once, and the ten largest hold about 0.93%. The sample comprised PBMCs or T cells enriched from blood (not recorded which). These receptors all come from a woman in her 30s who had recovered from COVID-19.

Notes on this clone: In the same sample, other DNA sequences code for this CDR3. This sequence joins TRBV11-2 and TRBJ1-1, with D unclear. The germline V gene encodes CDR1 SGHAT and CDR2 FQNNGV. V was pared by 2 bases and J by 0 bases, with 4 bases between. The CDR3 covers 13 residues. The CDR3: CASSLTVNTEAFF. DNA for the CDR3: TGTGCCAGCAGCTTAACAGTGAACACTGAAGCTTTCTTT.

The chain has TRBV3-1 (or the pseudogene TRBV3-2) and TRBJ1-5; D is possibly TRBD1 (5 bases). The CDR3 has 15 residues. The ends were cut back, 1 base at V and 1 base at J, with 8 bases in the middle. CDR1 LGHDT and CDR2 YNNKEL come from the germline V gene (reference sequence). The CDR3 DNA sequence: TGTGCCAGCAGCCAAGGGGGGGTGAGCAATCAGCCCCAGCATTTT. This gives the protein CASSQGGVSNQPQHF.

V usage is TRBV5-4 and J usage is TRBJ2-3; 8 nucleotides line up with TRBD1. This CDR3 region has 15 residues. Germline values: CDR1 SGHNT, CDR2 YYREEE (reference sequence). With V trimmed by 5 bases and J by 6 bases, 11 bases remained unmatched. Here the CDR3 DNA reads TGTGCCAGCAGGGGGGACAGGCTCCCCACGGATACGCAGTATTTT. This gives the protein CASRGDRLPTDTQYF. The full variable domain, its missing parts supplied by reference TRBV5-4 and TRBJ2-3, is ETGVTQSPTHLIKTRGQQVTLRCSSQSGHNTVSWYQQALGQGPQFIFQYYREEENGRGNFPPRFSGLQFPNYSSELNVNALELDDSALYLCASRGDRLPTDTQYFGPGTRLTVL.

The chain recombines TRBV4-1 with TRBJ2-7; 8 bases agree with TRBD1. The CDR3 has 17 residues. Germline-derived CDR1 and CDR2 are MGHRA and YSYEKL. The ends lost 4 bases at V and 2 bases at J; junction bases unmatched: 13. This chain's CDR3 is CASSPRDGGTGAYEQYF. In nucleotides, the CDR3 is TGCGCCAGCAGCCCTCGGGATGGAGGGACAGGAGCCTACGAGCAGTACTTC.

The V and J genes are TRBV27 and TRBJ2-3; 8 bases line up with TRBD2. The CDR3 is made up of 15 amino acids. V shed 6 bases, J shed 4 bases, and the junction held 9 bases outside the gene matches. Germline V lookup: CDR1 MNHEY, CDR2 SMNVEV (reference sequence). The CDR3 protein is CASRPEGRGADTQYF. CDR3 nucleotides: TGTGCCAGCAGGCCCGAGGGGCGGGGGGCAGATACGCAGTATTTT.

The gene calls are TRBV4-3 and TRBJ2-7, with D hard to call. This CDR3 region has 11 residues. The ends were cut back, 0 bases at V and 5 bases at J, with 2 bases in the middle. From germline, CDR1 is LGHNA and CDR2 YSLEER. In nucleotides, the CDR3 is TGCGCCAGCAGCCAAGATAACGAGCAGTACTTC. Translated, it gives CASSQDNEQYF.

The chain links TRBV12-5 to TRBJ2-1, with D maybe TRBD1 (6 bases). Germline lookup yields CDR1 LGHNT and CDR2 FRNRAP. This CDR3 region has 15 residues. V was clipped by 1 base and J by 10 bases, with 17 bases between them. For the CDR3, the DNA is TGTGCTAGTGGTTTGGACACTAGGGGGTCACAGGAGCAGTTCTTC. It encodes CASGLDTRGSQEQFF.

The rearrangement links TRBV7-8 to TRBJ2-2; 8 positions match TRBD2. The germline V gene encodes CDR1 SGHVS and CDR2 FQNEAQ. V lost 5 bases, J lost 6 bases, and 14 bases stayed unmatched. The CDR3 spans 17 residues. The CDR3 nucleotides read TGTGCCAGCAGCGGAGAAGGCTTCGGGGGGGTCTCCGGGGAGCTGTTTTTT. This encodes CASSGEGFGGVSGELFF. The entire variable domain, with the rest obtained from reference TRBV7-8 and TRBJ2-2, is as follows: GAGVSQSPRYKVAKRGQDVALRCDPISGHVSLFWYQQALGQGPEFLTYFQNEAQLDKSGLPSDRFFAERPEGSVSTLKIQRTQQEDSAVYLCASSGEGFGGVSGELFFGEGSRLTVL.

The chain combines TRBV12-3 or TRBV12-4 with TRBJ2-2; tentative D call: TRBD2 (5 bases). This CDR3 is 12 amino acids long. The V end was cut by 8 bases, the J end by 3 bases, with 7 bases between. The CDR3 DNA is TGTGCCAGCCAGAGGGACACCGGGGAGCTGTTTTTT. It yields the protein CASQRDTGELFF.